The rows below give T cell receptor beta chains drawn from one sample of a study of monozygotic twins with inflammatory bowel disease. Reanalyzing the 5' RACE reads, TCRdb keeps one entry per CDR3 protein, without DNA. Recorded for this sample: approximately 330,000 distinct CDR3 sequences. The sequenced sample consisted of blood. Receptor source: a human donor with ulcerative colitis or Crohn's disease, or a healthy co-twin of an affected twin (not recorded which). The CDR3 runs from the conserved cysteine through the conserved F or W. Fields, in order: V gene, J gene, CDR3 protein.

v_call: TRBV7-9; j_call: TRBJ2-1; cdr3_aa: CASSLEKGGRIIEQFF
v_call: TRBV7-2; j_call: TRBJ2-2; cdr3_aa: CASSPSLVSMGELFF
v_call: TRBV20-1; j_call: TRBJ2-7; cdr3_aa: CSAIRTGGDSYEQYF
v_call: TRBV9; j_call: TRBJ2-3; cdr3_aa: CASSDPRASGTDTQYF
v_call: TRBV28; j_call: TRBJ1-2; cdr3_aa: CASRMTGGNGYTF
v_call: TRBV12-2; j_call: TRBJ1-6; cdr3_aa: CASRPRDTLKGNSPLHF
v_call: TRBV20-1; j_call: TRBJ1-1; cdr3_aa: CSTGKGGANTEAFF
v_call: TRBV7-2; j_call: TRBJ1-1; cdr3_aa: CASSLMGGNTEAFF
v_call: TRBV9; j_call: TRBJ2-2; cdr3_aa: CASSPRVETGELFF
v_call: TRBV12-3/TRBV12-4; j_call: TRBJ1-6; cdr3_aa: CASSTDSNSPLHF
v_call: TRBV6-6; j_call: TRBJ1-1; cdr3_aa: CASRHEGTEAFF
v_call: TRBV10-3; j_call: TRBJ2-3; cdr3_aa: CASAQGADTQYF
v_call: TRBV6-5; j_call: TRBJ2-7; cdr3_aa: CASSSLGRIYEQYF
v_call: TRBV29-1; j_call: TRBJ2-7; cdr3_aa: CSVEISFEQYF
v_call: TRBV3-1; j_call: TRBJ2-5; cdr3_aa: CASSQDSGYQETQYF
v_call: TRBV19; j_call: TRBJ2-5; cdr3_aa: CASSDGREETQYF
v_call: TRBV27; j_call: TRBJ1-2; cdr3_aa: CASSFVGGDRYGYTF
v_call: TRBV5-1; j_call: TRBJ2-5; cdr3_aa: CASSLANVLFQETQYF
v_call: TRBV20-1; j_call: TRBJ2-7; cdr3_aa: CSARDPTAETYEQYF
v_call: TRBV12-3/TRBV12-4; j_call: TRBJ1-2; cdr3_aa: CASSLKLRSHYGYTF
v_call: TRBV7-9; j_call: TRBJ2-5; cdr3_aa: CASSHPGQAETQYF
v_call: TRBV27; j_call: TRBJ2-7; cdr3_aa: CASRVTGEFHEQYF
v_call: TRBV27; j_call: TRBJ2-7; cdr3_aa: CASSSPRLAGGYEQYF
v_call: TRBV29-1; j_call: TRBJ2-3; cdr3_aa: CSVEKGRTDTQYF
v_call: TRBV28; j_call: TRBJ2-3; cdr3_aa: CASTQGTSGDTQYF
v_call: TRBV28; j_call: TRBJ1-2; cdr3_aa: CASSPGGLYTF
v_call: TRBV7-6; j_call: TRBJ2-7; cdr3_aa: CASSSRDRVGYEQYF
v_call: TRBV7-8; j_call: TRBJ1-1; cdr3_aa: CASSLNRGGEAFF
v_call: TRBV9; j_call: TRBJ2-1; cdr3_aa: CASSVTGEWMHEQFF
v_call: TRBV20-1; j_call: TRBJ2-1; cdr3_aa: CSALGLSVAPRNEQFF
v_call: TRBV7-9; j_call: TRBJ1-5; cdr3_aa: CASSFGTGIGQPQHF
v_call: TRBV7-8; j_call: TRBJ2-3; cdr3_aa: CASRNTGVTDTQYF
v_call: TRBV10-2; j_call: TRBJ2-5; cdr3_aa: CASKDPLAGGVETQYF
v_call: TRBV5-1; j_call: TRBJ2-7; cdr3_aa: CASSPGGPPGEQYF
v_call: TRBV10-3; j_call: TRBJ1-6; cdr3_aa: CAIGGDGSSPLHF
v_call: TRBV4-1; j_call: TRBJ2-1; cdr3_aa: CASSLSRGGRADEQFF
v_call: TRBV12-3/TRBV12-4; j_call: TRBJ1-1; cdr3_aa: CASSFRGEAFF